This TCR beta chain derives from a study of siplizumab effects on memory and regulatory T cells (dated by TCRdb to about 2019). Broadly, across the study: The study examined how the anti-CD2 antibody siplizumab affects alloreactive T-cell subsets in allogeneic mixed lymphocyte reactions built from human PBMCs. Summary of the overall study and its limitations: Because sequences below about 10^-5 frequency were poorly captured, only a minor fraction of alloreactive clones could be mapped to unstimulated subsets. Greater diversity appeared to be present in unstimulated naive T cells than in memory T cells, and a substantial contribution to the alloresponse seemed to be made by naive cells. A naive or memory phenotype could not be assigned to roughly 75-96% of proliferating CD4+ or CD8+ clones. No functional confirmation was obtained for the suppressive function of proliferating Tregs from siplizumab cultures. Among mappable alloreactive CD4+ clones, the Treg-derived fraction averaged approximately 66% with siplizumab versus approximately 27% in control reactions. The cumulative frequency of alloreactive sequences that could be traced back to unstimulated CD4+ memory T cells was significantly reduced by siplizumab.

The library came from the immunoSEQ multiplex PCR assay. Each sample had 85,000 to 100,000 TCR templates assayed by the deep sequencing platform. Genomic DNA extracted from sorted T cells was used for TCRbeta CDR3 sequencing. In the source study's methods: The R programming language was used for the clonal analysis of the TCRbeta CDR3 data. Alloreactive CD4+ and CD8+ clones were defined by comparing unstimulated samples with post-reaction CFSE-low samples. By matching sequences to the repertoires of sorted unstimulated Treg and non-Treg cells, each alloreactive CD4+ clone was assigned a regulatory or non-regulatory origin. The immuneACCESS repertoire file appears here via TCRdb, limited to in-frame rearrangements. These files lack a portion of the clones; in checked studies, under half of the deficit traces to unresolved V genes, and the cause of the others is not known. That table gives V, J and clone size, and the DNA gave D and trimming. The sample includes fewer than 100,000 clones, with roughly 94% observed a single time. The ten largest clonotypes hold 18% of the sample.

A word on this clone: What antigen it recognizes has not been identified. No much larger clone exists at a distance of one base, and base qualities are not known.

Sorted unstimulated T cells and proliferating T cells recovered from mixed lymphocyte reactions underwent TCRbeta CDR3 sequencing. Fresh whole blood from 9 to 11 HLA-typed healthy donors was used to isolate PBMCs. This receptor was obtained from a human donor in good health. Sequencing input: CD8+ T cells sorted from blood.

The sequence in DNA is TGTGCCAGCAGTGTCGGGCACCCCTACGAGCAGTACTTC. It translates to CASSVGHPYEQYF. The sequence links TRBV6-6 to TRBJ2-7, with the D gene call left open. V and J lose 5 bases and 2 bases, and a span of 10 bases separates them. The CDR3 measures 13 amino acids from cysteine to phenylalanine. Only the CDR3 portion is preserved as DNA: 39 bases, with reading frame beginning at the first base. The germline V gene (reference sequence) yields MNHNY for CDR1 and SVGAGI for CDR2.